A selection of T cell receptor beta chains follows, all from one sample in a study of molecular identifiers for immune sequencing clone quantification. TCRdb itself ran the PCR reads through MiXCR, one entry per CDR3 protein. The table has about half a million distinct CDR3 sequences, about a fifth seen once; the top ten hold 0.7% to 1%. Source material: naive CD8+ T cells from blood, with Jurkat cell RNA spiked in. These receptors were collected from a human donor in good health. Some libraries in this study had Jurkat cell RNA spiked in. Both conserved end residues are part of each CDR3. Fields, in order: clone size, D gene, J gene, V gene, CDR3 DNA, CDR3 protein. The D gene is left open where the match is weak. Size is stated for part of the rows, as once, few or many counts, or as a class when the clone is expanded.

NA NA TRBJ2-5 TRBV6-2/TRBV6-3 TGTGCCAGCAGGTTAGGAGATATCCAAGAGACCCAGTACTTC CASRLGDIQETQYF
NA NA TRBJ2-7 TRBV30 TGTGCCTGGAGTGGGGCCAACGAGCAGTACTTC CAWSGANEQYF
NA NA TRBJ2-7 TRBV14 TGTGCCAGCCCGGTCGGCAGGGGCTACGAGCAGTACTTC CASPVGRGYEQYF
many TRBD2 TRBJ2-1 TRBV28 TGTGCCAGCAGCCCGGGACTAGCGGGATACAATGAGCAGTTCTTC CASSPGLAGYNEQFF
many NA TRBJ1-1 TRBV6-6 TGTGCCAGCAGTCCGAGGGATTTCGGCCTTGAAGCTTTCTTT CASSPRDFGLEAFF
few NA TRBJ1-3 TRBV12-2 TGTGCAAGTCGCAAAGCCGACCACCAGGACAGCTCTGGAAACACCATATATTTT CASRKADHQDSSGNTIYF
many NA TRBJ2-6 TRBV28 TGTGCCAGCAGTGGGAGACAGGACTCCCTCTCTGGGGCCAACGTCCTGACTTTC CASSGRQDSLSGANVLTF
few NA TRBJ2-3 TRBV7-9 TGTGCCAGCAGCATAGGACAGAAAACAGATACGCAGTATTTT CASSIGQKTDTQYF
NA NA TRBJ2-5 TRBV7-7 TGTGCCAGCAGCTTATATGCAGGCAGGGCCGAAGAGACCCAGTACTTC CASSLYAGRAEETQYF
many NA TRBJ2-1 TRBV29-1 TGCAGCGTTGAAGGGGGATATACCTACAATGAGCAGTTCTTC CSVEGGYTYNEQFF
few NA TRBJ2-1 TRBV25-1 TGTGCCAGCAGTGGAGCGGTAGGCTCCTACAATGAGCAGTTCTTC CASSGAVGSYNEQFF
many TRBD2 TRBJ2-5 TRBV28 TGTGCCAGCAGTCGGACTAGCGGGGGAGAGACCCAGTACTTC CASSRTSGGETQYF
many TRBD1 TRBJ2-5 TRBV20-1 TGCAGTGCTAACAAACGACCGGGACAGTTGTACCAAGAGACCCAGTACTTC CSANKRPGQLYQETQYF
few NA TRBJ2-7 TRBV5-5 TGTGCCAGCAGCTTGGTCGGGGGCGGGATATACGAGCAGTACTTC CASSLVGGGIYEQYF
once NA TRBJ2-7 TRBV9 TGTGCCAGCAGCGTAGCTACGACAGGCTACGAGCAGTACTTC CASSVATTGYEQYF
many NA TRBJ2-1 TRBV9 TGTGCCAGCAGCGTACGCGCCCATGAGCAGTTCTTC CASSVRAHEQFF
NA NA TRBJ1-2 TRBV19 TGTGCCAGTAGTATAGATCTCAAGGGGCTACCCTATGGCTACACCTTC CASSIDLKGLPYGYTF
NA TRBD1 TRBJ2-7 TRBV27 TGTGCCAGCAGATCGGACAGGGAGACCTACGAGCAGTACTTC CASRSDRETYEQYF
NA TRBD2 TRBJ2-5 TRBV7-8 TGTGCCAGCAGCTTTCTTAGCGGGGGGGAGACCCAGTACTTC CASSFLSGGETQYF
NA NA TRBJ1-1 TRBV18 TGTGCCAGCTCACCACCCGAGGGGCCTACCACTGAAGCTTTCTTT CASSPPEGPTTEAFF
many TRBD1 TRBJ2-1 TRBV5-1 TGCGCCAGCAGCCTAGGGGACAGGACCCTCTACAATGAGCAGTTCTTC CASSLGDRTLYNEQFF
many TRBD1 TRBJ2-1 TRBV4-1 TGCGCCAGCAGCCCCTCCCCGGGACAGGGTATGTATGAGCAGTTCTTC CASSPSPGQGMYEQFF
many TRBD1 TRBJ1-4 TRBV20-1 TGCAGTGCTAGAGATCTGGGACAGGCTTTTAATGAAAAACTGTTTTTT CSARDLGQAFNEKLFF
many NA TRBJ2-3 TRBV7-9 TGTGCCAGTCACTCCCGGGGGGCCGCGAGTACAGATACGCAGTATTTT CASHSRGAASTDTQYF
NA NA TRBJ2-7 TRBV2 TGTGCCAGCGTACAGGCAGGGAATTACGAGCAGTACTTC CASVQAGNYEQYF
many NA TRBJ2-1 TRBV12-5 TGTGCTAGTGGTTTGACTCTACAGGGAAATTTTCCAGGGCAGTTCTTC CASGLTLQGNFPGQFF
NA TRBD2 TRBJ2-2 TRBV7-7 TGTGCTAGCAGCTCCAACTATAGCGGGAGGCGTCCCGGGGAGCTGTTTTTT CASSSNYSGRRPGELFF
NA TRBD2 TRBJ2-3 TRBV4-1 TGCGCCAGCAGCTGCAGCGGGACCTCCGGGGGGGGAGATACGCAGTATTTT CASSCSGTSGGGDTQYF
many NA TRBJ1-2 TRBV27 TGTGCCAGCAGTTTGGGCCGGAACTATGGCTACACCTTC CASSLGRNYGYTF
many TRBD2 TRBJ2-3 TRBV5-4 TGTGCCAGCAGCCTGGACTGGACTAGCGGGATGTCAGATACGCAGTATTTT CASSLDWTSGMSDTQYF
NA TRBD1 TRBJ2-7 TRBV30 TGTGCCTGGAGTCCAGACAGGGGGCTCTACGAGCAGTACTTC CAWSPDRGLYEQYF
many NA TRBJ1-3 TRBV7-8 TGTGCCAGCAGCTCGGACAGATCTGGAAACACCATATATTTT CASSSDRSGNTIYF
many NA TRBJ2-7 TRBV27 TGTGCCAGCAGCTCGTTAAACAGGCCCTACGAGCAGTACTTC CASSSLNRPYEQYF
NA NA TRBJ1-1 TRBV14 TGTGCCAGCAGCCAAGATGGGGCAGTCATCATGAACACTGAAGCTTTCTTT CASSQDGAVIMNTEAFF
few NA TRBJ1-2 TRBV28 TGTGCCAGCAGTCCCAGCCTCTATGGCTACACCTTC CASSPSLYGYTF
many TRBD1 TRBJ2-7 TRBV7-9 TGTGCCAGCAGCTTAGGTCCGGGACAGGGTTTCTACGAGCAGTACTTC CASSLGPGQGFYEQYF
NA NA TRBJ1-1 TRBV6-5 TGTGCCAGCAGTTACGGGCCAAACACTGAAGCTCTCTTT CASSYGPNTEALF
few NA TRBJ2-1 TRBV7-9 TGTGCCAGCAGCTCCCGAATCGGCGGGAACCAGGCCGATGAGCAGTTCTTC CASSSRIGGNQADEQFF
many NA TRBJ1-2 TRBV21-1 TGTGCCAGCAGCAAAGTTGGGACAGACACTAACTATGGCTACACCTTC CASSKVGTDTNYGYTF
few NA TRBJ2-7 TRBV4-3 TGCGCCAGCAGCCAGGATCCCGTCCGGGACGGAGCCTACGAGCAGTACTTC CASSQDPVRDGAYEQYF
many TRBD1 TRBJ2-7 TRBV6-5 TGTGCCAGCAGTCCCTCCAGGACAGGGAACTACTACGAGCAGTACTTC CASSPSRTGNYYEQYF
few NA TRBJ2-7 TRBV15 TGTGCCACCAGCAAAGTCCCTCGTAGCTCCTACGAGCAGTACTTC CATSKVPRSSYEQYF
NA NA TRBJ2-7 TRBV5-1 TGCGCCAGCAGAAACGATCGGTCCTACGAGCAGTACTTC CASRNDRSYEQYF
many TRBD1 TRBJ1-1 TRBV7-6 TGTGCCAGCAGCTTAGGACAGGGTCCGGCCGACACTGAAGCTTTCTTT CASSLGQGPADTEAFF
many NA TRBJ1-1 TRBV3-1 TGTGCCAGCAGCCCCCGTGGTCGGAGCACTGAAGCTTTCTTT CASSPRGRSTEAFF
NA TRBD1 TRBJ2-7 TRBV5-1 TGCGCCAGCAGACGATACTACAGGGGGGAGCTGCCCGAGCAGTACTTC CASRRYYRGELPEQYF
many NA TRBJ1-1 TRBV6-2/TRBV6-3 TGTGCCAGCAGTTACTCGCCGGGGATCGCCACTGAAGCTTTCTTT CASSYSPGIATEAFF
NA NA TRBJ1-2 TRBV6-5 TGTGCCAGCAGTTACTCTGGGGGGCAAGGAAGTGGCTACACCTTC CASSYSGGQGSGYTF
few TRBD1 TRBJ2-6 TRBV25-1 TGTGCCAGCTTTAGAGTCAACGACAGGGGGAAGTCTGGGGCCAACGTCCTGACTTTC CASFRVNDRGKSGANVLTF
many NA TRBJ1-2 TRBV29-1 TGCAGCGTTGACCAGAGCTATGGCTACACCTTC CSVDQSYGYTF
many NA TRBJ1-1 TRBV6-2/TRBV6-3 TGTGCCACCAGCCGCATAACTGAAGCTTTCTTT CATSRITEAFF
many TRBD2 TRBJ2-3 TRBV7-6 TGTGCCAGCAGCGAGACTAGCGGGGGCACAGATACGCAGTATTTT CASSETSGGTDTQYF
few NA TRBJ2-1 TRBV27 TGTGCCAGCGGAGGAGGGTACAATGAGCAGTTCTTC CASGGGYNEQFF
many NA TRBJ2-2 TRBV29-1 TGCAGCGCAAAGGGACAGAACACCGGGGAGCTGTTTTTT CSAKGQNTGELFF